A single sample gave rise to the 16 T cell receptor beta chains below, sequenced in a study of CD8 T cells in Susac syndrome. The authors reverse transcribed roughly 0.5 to 1 ug RNA with random hexamers. MiXCR, applied by TCRdb to the immunoSEQ multiplex PCR reads, yields one record per CDR3 protein. The table lists some 63,000 distinct CDR3 sequences, 85% to 95% of them singletons. Sequencing input: CD8+ T cells from PBMCs. The receptors stem from a human donor with multiple sclerosis.

This clonotype was counted a single time. The rearrangement joins TRBV6-2 or TRBV6-3 to TRBJ2-1; D possibly uses TRBD1 or TRBD2 (6 bases each). The CDR3 totals 15 residues. V shed 6 bases and J shed 7 bases, with 19 bases lying between them. Per the germline V gene, CDR1 is MNHEY and CDR2 is SVGEGT. Written as DNA, the CDR3 is TGTGCCAGCAGCCCCCCGGGGGCGTTAGGGAATGAGCAGTTCTTC. Encoded protein: CASSPPGALGNEQFF.

This clonotype was seen a single time. This chain uses TRBV10-3 with TRBJ2-7; 8 bases align to TRBD1. V was pared by 2 bases and J by 3 bases, with 3 bases of the junction left unmatched. This CDR3 is built from 14 residues. Per germline, CDR1 ENHRY and CDR2 SYGVKD. The CDR3 protein is CAISEGQGGYEQYF. CDR3 sequence (DNA): TGTGCCATCAGTGAGGGACAGGGAGGCTACGAGCAGTACTTC.

This clonotype occurred a few times. CDR3 DNA: TGTGCCAGCAGTTTAGGAGGTGTCAATGAGCAGTTCTTC. It specifies CASSLGGVNEQFF. The V call is TRBV27, the J call TRBJ2-1, with D perhaps matching TRBD2 (5 bases). There are 13 residues in the CDR3. The germline V and J ends were trimmed by 2 bases and 6 bases, with 8 bases remaining between them. CDR1 and CDR2 (germline): MNHEY, SMNVEV (reference sequence).

The chain links TRBV4-1 to TRBJ2-7; D perhaps matches TRBD2 (6 bases). The germline V gene encodes CDR1 MGHRA and CDR2 YSYEKL. V lost 0 bases to trimming and J lost 2 bases, with 14 bases between them. This CDR3 is built from 16 residues. The CDR3 reads CASSQDLGGETYEQYF. The CDR3 DNA is TGCGCCAGCAGCCAAGATCTCGGGGGTGAAACCTACGAGCAGTACTTC.

This chain joins TRBV5-4 and TRBJ2-7; D remains unclear. Looked up from germline, CDR1 is SGHNT and CDR2 is YYREEE (reference sequence). The CDR3 consists of 14 residues. With 4 bases removed from V and 6 bases from J, the gap between germline ends came to 17 bases. The CDR3 spells CASSMRQAPGEQYF. As DNA, the CDR3 is TGTGCCAGCAGCATGAGGCAGGCCCCGGGCGAGCAGTACTTC.

The rearrangement joins TRBV27 to TRBJ2-1; possibly TRBD1 or TRBD2 for D (5 bases each). Germline CDR1 MNHEY, CDR2 SMNVEV (reference sequence). With 0 bases removed from V and 14 bases from J, the gap between germline ends came to 14 bases. This CDR3 is 13 amino acids long. The CDR3 DNA reads TGTGCCAGCAGTTTATCGGTCGGGCAGGGAGAGTTCTTC. Translation: CASSLSVGQGEFF.

The chain is built from TRBV4-3 and TRBJ2-3; 9 bases line up with TRBD1. With V trimmed by 6 bases and J by 2 bases, 9 bases remained unmatched. In germline, CDR1 is LGHNA, CDR2 YSLEER. The length of the CDR3 is 16 residues. The CDR3 DNA reads TGCGCCAGCAGTCCAGGACAGGGGAATCCCACAGATACGCAGTATTTT. Its translation is CASSPGQGNPTDTQYF.

The sample holds a few counts of this clonotype. V is TRBV6-2 or TRBV6-3 and J is TRBJ1-2; 8 positions agree with TRBD1. The V and J ends lost 4 bases and 5 bases, in that order; junction bases with no gene match: 6. The CDR3 is made up of 14 amino acids. The germline V gene encodes CDR1 MNHEY and CDR2 SVGEGT. The DNA of the CDR3 is TGTGCCAGCAGTTCCAACGGACAGGGATATGGCTACACCTTC. Protein product: CASSSNGQGYGYTF.

The rearrangement uses TRBV4-3 and TRBJ1-2; D not resolved. Germline CDR1 reads LGHNA; CDR2 reads YSLEER. This CDR3 spans 16 amino acids. The V gene lost 3 bases and the J gene lost 0 bases, with 14 bases spanning the gap. In nucleotides, the CDR3 is TGCGCCAGCAGCCAGGGTGGCCGAACGCCTAACTATGGCTACACCTTC. Its translation is CASSQGGRTPNYGYTF.

The rearrangement uses TRBV4-1 and TRBJ2-5, with 8 bases identical to TRBD2. V shed 3 bases and J 2 bases; nucleotides not matched to a gene: 5. The germline V gene has CDR1 MGHRA and CDR2 YSYEKL. The CDR3 is 15 amino acids. The CDR3 DNA sequence: TGCGCCAGCAGCCAGAGTAGCGGGGCACAAGAGACCCAGTACTTC. Its translation is CASSQSSGAQETQYF.

The rearrangement links TRBV24-1 to TRBJ2-1, with 8 positions matching TRBD2. From germline, CDR1 is KGHDR and CDR2 SFDVKD. The V and J ends lost 7 bases and 0 bases, in that order; junction bases with no gene match: 1. The CDR3 has 14 residues. The CDR3 DNA follows: TGTGCCACCAGGGGGACTAGCTCCTACAATGAGCAGTTCTTC. It encodes CATRGTSSYNEQFF.

The V gene is TRBV3-1, the J gene TRBJ1-1, with TRBD1 as a possible D gene (5 bases). Between the trimmed V and J ends, which lost 1 base and 5 bases, there was a span of 8 bases. This CDR3 comprises 13 residues. Germline-derived CDR1 and CDR2 are LGHDT and YNNKEL (reference sequence). CDR3 residues: CASSQAGGTEAFF. The CDR3 DNA sequence: TGTGCCAGCAGCCAAGCGGGGGGAACTGAAGCTTTCTTT.

CDR3 DNA sequence: TGTGCCAGCAGCTTAATTGCAGGAGATACGCAGTATTTT. Translation gives CASSLIAGDTQYF. The chain recombines TRBV7-3 with TRBJ2-3; D not resolved. Deletions cut 1 base from V and 5 bases from J, with 7 bases between. This CDR3 is built from 13 residues. Germline CDR1 is SGHTA and CDR2 is FQGTGA.

J is TRBJ1-1 and V is TRBV13; no definite D call. The germline gives CDR1 PRHDT, CDR2 FYEKMQ (reference sequence). The CDR3 has 16 amino acids. Trimming stripped 0 bases from V and 6 bases from J, with 17 bases between. CDR3 in DNA: TGTGCCAGCAGCTTAGGCATGGGCTCCGGAGGGCCTGAAGCTTTCTTT. The encoded protein is CASSLGMGSGGPEAFF.

V and J are TRBV7-2 and TRBJ2-7; 10 bases align to TRBD2. CDR1 is SGHTA and CDR2 is FQGNSA in the germline V gene. V lost 5 bases, J lost 3 bases, and 7 bases stayed unmatched. The CDR3 totals 15 residues. The chain's CDR3 is CASSLGLAIYYEQYF. DNA for the CDR3: TGTGCCAGCAGCCTGGGACTAGCGATCTACTACGAGCAGTACTTC. The full variable domain, in which reference TRBV7-2 and TRBJ2-7 provide the parts outside the CDR3, is GAGVSQSPSNKVTEKGKDVELRCDPISGHTALYWYRQSLGQGLEFLIYFQGNSAPDKSGLPSDRFSAERTGGSVSTLTIQRTQQEDSAVYLCASSLGLAIYYEQYFGPGTRLTVT.

This chain connects TRBV6-1 to TRBJ2-1; no clear D. Trimming cost V 3 bases and J 6 bases, with 9 bases left between them. Germline-derived CDR1 and CDR2 are MNHNS and SASEGT. CDR3 size: 13 residues. The CDR3 coding sequence is TGTGCCAGCAGTGATTTCCGAAGCAATGAGCAGTTCTTC. It codes for CASSDFRSNEQFF.